One sample yielded the 20 T cell receptor beta chains listed below, sequenced in a study of shared clonotypes between healthy human individuals. Generated by immunoSEQ multiplex PCR, the TCRdb table keeps only in-frame clones and is missing some. The table lists approximately 600,000 clones, approximately 96% of them singletons, with approximately 0.11% in the top ten. The naive CD8 population came from CD45RO-negative cells selected for CCR7, without terminally differentiated effector memory CD45RA+ cells. Sequencing was performed on naive CD8+ T cells sorted from blood. These receptor sequences come from a woman aged 30 to 39 in good health.

The chain is built from TRBV7-2 and TRBJ2-1; 10 bases line up with TRBD2. The ends lost 4 bases at V and 5 bases at J; junction bases unmatched: 8. This CDR3 has 16 amino acids. Looked up from germline, CDR1 is SGHTA and CDR2 is FQGNSA. DNA for the CDR3: TGTGCCAGCAGCTCCTTAGCGGGAGGAGAGAACAATGAGCAGTTCTTC. This sequence encodes CASSSLAGGENNEQFF.

The rearrangement links TRBV7-8 to TRBJ2-7, with D unresolved. Trimming pared 1 base from V and 3 bases from J, leaving 7 bases between. The length of the CDR3 is 13 residues. Germline values: CDR1 SGHVS, CDR2 FQNEAQ. The chain's CDR3 is CASSLGAYYEQYF. The CDR3 DNA is TGTGCCAGCAGCTTAGGGGCTTACTACGAGCAGTACTTC. Variable domain in full (rest from reference TRBV7-8 and TRBJ2-7): GAGVSQSPRYKVAKRGQDVALRCDPISGHVSLFWYQQALGQGPEFLTYFQNEAQLDKSGLPSDRFFAERPEGSVSTLKIQRTQQEDSAVYLCASSLGAYYEQYFGPGTRLTVT.

For this clone: The identical CDR3 is also encoded by other nucleotide sequences in the sample. The chain combines TRBV19 with TRBJ2-6; no definite D call. CDR1 is LNHDA and CDR2 is SQIVND in the germline V gene (reference sequence). V was clipped by 1 base and J by 0 bases, with 4 bases between them. This CDR3 comprises 15 residues. In DNA, the CDR3 is TGTGCCAGTAGTATAGGGGTCTCTGGGGCCAACGTCCTGACTTTC. Its translation is CASSIGVSGANVLTF.

The J gene is TRBJ1-1, the V gene TRBV9; weak D call: TRBD1 (6 bases). V lost 2 bases to trimming and J lost 4 bases, with 12 bases between them. The CDR3 is 14 residues long. From germline, CDR1 is SGDLS and CDR2 YYNGEE. The CDR3 here is CASSVGQGITEAFF. The DNA for the CDR3 is TGTGCCAGCAGCGTCGGTCAGGGGATCACTGAAGCTTTCTTT.

V gene TRBV28 combines with J gene TRBJ2-5; 10 bases agree with TRBD2. The J call may be incorrect, as the DNA end agrees better with TRBJ2-7. This CDR3 comprises 15 residues. In germline, CDR1 is MDHEN, CDR2 SYDVKM. This CDR3 reads CASSLPSGSSYEQYF. DNA for the CDR3: TGTGCCAGCAGTTTACCTAGCGGGAGCTCCTACGAGCAGTACTTC.

Here the CDR3 reads CSVVAGSNQPQHF. Written as DNA, the CDR3 is TGCAGCGTTGTTGCAGGAAGCAATCAGCCCCAGCATTTT. The chain combines TRBV29-1 with TRBJ1-5, with no clear D. CDR1 and CDR2 from the germline V gene are SQVTM and ANQGSEA. This CDR3 has 13 amino acids. With 4 bases removed from V and 1 base from J, the gap between germline ends came to 8 bases.

This chain connects TRBV21-1 to TRBJ2-5; the table's D gene call, TRBD1, was not cross checked with the DNA. The J call may be faulty, since TRBJ2-7 better matches the DNA end. TRBV21-1 counts as a pseudogene. The CDR3 extends over 17 amino acids. CDR3 loop: CASSKGLRGQGSYEQYF. The CDR3, as DNA: TGTGCCAGCAGCAAAGGACTTCGGGGACAGGGTTCCTACGAGCAGTACTTC.

This clone was seen a single time. The V and J genes are TRBV7-3 and TRBJ2-3, with a weak D call TRBD2 (6 bases). Trimming removed 0 bases from V and 1 base from J, with 11 bases in between. This CDR3 is built from 16 residues. CDR1 and CDR2 from the germline V gene are SGHTA and FQGTGA. CDR3 sequence (DNA): TGTGCCAGCAGCTTAACAGTCGGGACTGGCACAGATACGCAGTATTTT. Translating gives CASSLTVGTGTDTQYF.

The chain uses TRBV4-1 and TRBJ1-2, with D hard to call. Deletions cut 0 bases from V and 1 base from J, with 12 bases between. Germline assignment: CDR1 MGHRA and CDR2 YSYEKL. The CDR3 length is 16 residues. CDR3 bases: TGCGCCAGCAGCCAAGATCCCAACAGCCTTAACTATGGCTACACCTTC. It translates to CASSQDPNSLNYGYTF.

This rearrangement joins TRBV27 to TRBJ1-2; 7 nucleotides line up with TRBD1. This CDR3 is built from 13 residues. V was clipped by 8 bases and J by 8 bases; unmatched bases: 11. Germline V gene lookup returns CDR1 MNHEY and CDR2 SMNVEV (reference sequence). CDR3 residues: CASLVGTAAGYTF. The CDR3 DNA follows: TGTGCCAGCTTGGTCGGGACAGCCGCCGGCTACACCTTC.

The J gene is TRBJ1-1, the V gene TRBV9; 7 positions match TRBD1. Trimming at V came to 3 bases and at J to 10 bases, leaving 9 bases not matched to a gene. CDR3 size: 13 residues. Germline loops: CDR1 SGDLS, CDR2 YYNGEE. The CDR3: CASSAETGVGAFF. CDR3 nucleotide sequence: TGTGCCAGCAGCGCAGAAACAGGGGTAGGAGCTTTCTTT.

The V call is TRBV5-4, the J call TRBJ2-7; 8 nucleotides line up with TRBD2. Germline lookup yields CDR1 SGHNT and CDR2 YYREEE (reference sequence). V lost 0 bases to trimming and J lost 6 bases; unmatched junction nucleotides: 5. The length of the CDR3 is 14 residues. The CDR3 nucleotides are TGTGCCAGCAGCTTGGGGTTCGGGGGGGGCGAGCAGTACTTC. Translated: CASSLGFGGGEQYF.

This clone showed up just once. The J gene is TRBJ2-7, the V gene TRBV7-9; D ambiguous. Germline V gives CDR1 SEHNR, CDR2 FQNEAQ (reference sequence). The germline V and J ends were trimmed by 6 bases and 4 bases, with 10 bases remaining between them. CDR3 length: 12 residues. DNA of the CDR3: TGTGCCAGCAGTTCCACGGCATACGAGCAGTACTTC. Amino acids: CASSSTAYEQYF.

This rearrangement joins TRBV4-1 to TRBJ2-1, with unresolved D. Trimming pared 4 bases from V and 4 bases from J, leaving 14 bases between. Germline V CDR1 and CDR2: MGHRA, YSYEKL. CDR3 length equals 15 residues. CDR3 protein: CASSLRYQTYNEQFF. The CDR3 coding sequence is TGCGCCAGCAGCCTAAGATACCAGACTTACAATGAGCAGTTCTTC.

The chain uses TRBV28 and TRBJ1-2; TRBD1 matches at 10 bases. This CDR3 spans 14 amino acids. Germline V CDR1 and CDR2: MDHEN, SYDVKM. V gave up 6 bases and J gave up 6 bases; unmatched junction bases: 7. CDR3: CASRGRGQGHGYTF. The CDR3 DNA follows: TGTGCCAGCAGGGGTCGGGGACAGGGGCATGGCTACACCTTC.

V usage is TRBV7-9 and J usage is TRBJ2-1, with 8 bases matching TRBD2. V shed 5 bases, J shed 0 bases, and the junction held 15 bases outside the gene matches. This CDR3 region has 19 residues. Germline V gives CDR1 SEHNR, CDR2 FQNEAQ (reference sequence). The CDR3 region has the DNA TGTGCCAGCAGCCCCACGTTAGCGGGAAATCGGTCCTCCTACAATGAGCAGTTCTTC. Its translation: CASSPTLAGNRSSYNEQFF.

This clone was observed once. This sequence joins TRBV27 and TRBJ2-1; no reliable D call. Germline V gives CDR1 MNHEY, CDR2 SMNVEV (reference sequence). The CDR3 is 15 amino acids. Trimming took off 2 bases at V and 1 base at J, with 9 bases between the two ends. The DNA for the CDR3 is TGTGCCAGCAGTTTAAATTCCCTATCCTACAATGAGCAGTTCTTC. It is translated as CASSLNSLSYNEQFF.

This sequence joins TRBV5-4 and TRBJ2-7; no firm D call. Germline CDR1 reads SGHNT; CDR2 reads YYREEE (reference sequence). V lost 3 bases and J 1 base, leaving 5 bases between the germline ends. The CDR3 consists of 12 residues. The CDR3 here is CASSSESYEQYF. CDR3 DNA sequence: TGTGCCAGCAGCTCGGAATCCTACGAGCAGTACTTC.

This clone was observed a single time. CDR3 in DNA: TGTGCCAGCAGCTTCGGGACAGAAGGCAATGAGCAGTTCTTC. Amino acid sequence: CASSFGTEGNEQFF. The chain couples TRBV13 to TRBJ2-1; TRBD1 matches 7 bases. Germline trimming cut 3 bases from V and 6 bases from J; bases unmatched to any gene: 5. Germline-derived CDR1 and CDR2 are PRHDT and FYEKMQ (reference sequence). The CDR3 has 14 amino acids.

The chain couples TRBV5-1 to TRBJ2-7; D remains unclear. CDR1 is SGHRS, CDR2 YFSETQ, per germline. Deletions cut 0 bases from V and 5 bases from J, with 9 bases between. The CDR3 spans 13 residues. CDR3 amino acids: CASSLEGFDEQYF. The CDR3 DNA is TGCGCCAGCAGCTTGGAGGGCTTCGACGAGCAGTACTTC.